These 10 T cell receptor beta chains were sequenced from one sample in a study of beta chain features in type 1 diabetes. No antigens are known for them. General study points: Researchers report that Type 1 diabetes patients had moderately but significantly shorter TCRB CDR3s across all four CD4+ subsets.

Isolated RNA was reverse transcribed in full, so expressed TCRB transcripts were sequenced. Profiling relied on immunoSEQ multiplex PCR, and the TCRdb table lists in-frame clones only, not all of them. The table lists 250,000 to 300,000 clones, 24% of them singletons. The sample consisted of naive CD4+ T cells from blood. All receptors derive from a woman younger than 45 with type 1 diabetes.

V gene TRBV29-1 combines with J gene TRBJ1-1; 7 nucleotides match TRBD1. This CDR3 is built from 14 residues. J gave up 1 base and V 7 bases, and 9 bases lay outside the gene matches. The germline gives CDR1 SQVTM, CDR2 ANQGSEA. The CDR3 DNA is TGCAGCGGGGTCGGGACAGCCACGAACACTGAAGCTTTCTTT. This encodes CSGVGTATNTEAFF. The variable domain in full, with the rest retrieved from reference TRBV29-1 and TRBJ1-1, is SAVISQKPSRDICQRGTSLTIQCQVDSQVTMMFWYRQQPGQSLTLIATANQGSEATYESGFVIDKFPISRPNLTFSTLTVSNMSPEDSSIYLCSGVGTATNTEAFFGQGTRLTVV.

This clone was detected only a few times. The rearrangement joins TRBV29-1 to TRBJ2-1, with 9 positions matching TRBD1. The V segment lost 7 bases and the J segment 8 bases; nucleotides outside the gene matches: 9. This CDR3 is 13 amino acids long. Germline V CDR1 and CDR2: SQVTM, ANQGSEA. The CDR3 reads CSGGGQGSHEQFF. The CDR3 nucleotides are TGCAGCGGGGGGGGACAGGGAAGTCATGAGCAGTTCTTC.

DNA for the CDR3: TGTGCCACCAGCACCTCCGGGACTAGCGATCACAATGAGCAGTTCTTC. The encoded protein is CATSTSGTSDHNEQFF. The chain carries TRBV15 and TRBJ2-1; 10 nucleotides align to TRBD2. V lost 4 bases and J lost 5; bases outside the gene matches: 8. Germline CDR1 reads LNHNV; CDR2 reads YYDKDF (reference sequence). The CDR3 is 16 amino acids.

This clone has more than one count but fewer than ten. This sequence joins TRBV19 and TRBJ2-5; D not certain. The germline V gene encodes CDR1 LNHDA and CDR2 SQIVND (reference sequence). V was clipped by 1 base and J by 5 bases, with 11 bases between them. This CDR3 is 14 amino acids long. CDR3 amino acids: CASSIVYSEETQYF. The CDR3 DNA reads TGTGCCAGTAGTATAGTTTACAGTGAGGAGACCCAGTACTTC.

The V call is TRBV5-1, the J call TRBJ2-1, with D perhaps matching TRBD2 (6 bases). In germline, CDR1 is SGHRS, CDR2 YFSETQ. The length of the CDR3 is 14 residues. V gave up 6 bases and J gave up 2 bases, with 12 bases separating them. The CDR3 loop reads CASTLAQAYNEQFF. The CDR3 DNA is TGCGCCAGCACGCTAGCGCAGGCCTACAATGAGCAGTTCTTC.

In DNA form, the CDR3 reads TGTGCCAGCAGCTCGCAGACAGGGGGTGGCTACACCTTC. Translation gives CASSSQTGGGYTF. The chain is built from TRBV7-3 and TRBJ1-2, with TRBD1 matching 9 bases. This CDR3 contains 13 residues. With 4 bases clipped from V and 7 bases from J, the junction kept 4 bases outside the gene matches. Germline loops: CDR1 SGHTA, CDR2 FQGTGA.

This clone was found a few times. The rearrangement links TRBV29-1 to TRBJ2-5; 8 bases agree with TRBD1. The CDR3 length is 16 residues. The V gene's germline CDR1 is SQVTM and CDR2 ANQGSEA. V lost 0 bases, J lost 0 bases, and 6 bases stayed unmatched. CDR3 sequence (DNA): TGCAGCGTTGAAGACTCGGACAGGGTCTACCAAGAGACCCAGTACTTC. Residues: CSVEDSDRVYQETQYF.

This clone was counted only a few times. In DNA, the CDR3 is TGTGCCAGCAGTGTGTCGGGTGAGCAGTTCTTC. This encodes CASSVSGEQFF. J is TRBJ2-1 and V is TRBV2; no clear D gene. CDR3 length: 11 amino acids. The germline V and J ends were trimmed by 4 bases and 9 bases, with 7 bases remaining between them. Germline V gene sequence: CDR1 SNHLY, CDR2 FYNNEI.

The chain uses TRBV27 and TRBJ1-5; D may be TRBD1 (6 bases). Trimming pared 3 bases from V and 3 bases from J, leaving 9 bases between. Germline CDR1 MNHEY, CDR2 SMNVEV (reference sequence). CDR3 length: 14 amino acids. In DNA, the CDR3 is TGTGCCAGCAGTTTTACAGGGTTCAATCAGCCCCAGCATTTT. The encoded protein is CASSFTGFNQPQHF.

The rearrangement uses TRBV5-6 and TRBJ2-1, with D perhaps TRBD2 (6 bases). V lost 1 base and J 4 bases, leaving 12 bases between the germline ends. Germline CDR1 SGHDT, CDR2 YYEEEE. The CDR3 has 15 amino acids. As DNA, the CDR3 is TGTGCCAGCAGCTTGTGGGCGGGAAGGTACAATGAGCAGTTCTTC. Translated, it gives CASSLWAGRYNEQFF.